A selection of T cell receptor beta chains follows, all from one sample in a study of blood T cell repertoires in COVID-19. Sequenced by immunoSEQ multiplex PCR; TCRdb stores in-frame clones only, minus some. The repertoire holds around 89,000 clones, with 72% as singletons. The sequenced sample was peripheral blood. Every receptor here comes from a woman older than 75 with acute or convalescent COVID-19. Both conserved end residues are part of each CDR3. Fields, in order: J gene, D gene, V gene, clone size, CDR3 DNA, CDR3 protein. D genes are given only for firm matches. Some rows have no size entry. The others give once, few or many, or a class for an expanded clone.

j_gene: TRBJ2-1
d_gene: NA
v_gene: TRBV7-2
abundance: once
CDR3nt: TGTGCCAGCAGCTTAGAAGTCAATAGCTACAATGAGCAGTTCTTC
CDR3aa: CASSLEVNSYNEQFF

j_gene: TRBJ1-1
d_gene: NA
v_gene: TRBV27
abundance: NA
CDR3nt: TGTGCCAGCACCCGTTTGACGGGGAACACTGAAGCTTTCTTT
CDR3aa: CASTRLTGNTEAFF

j_gene: TRBJ2-5
d_gene: TRBD1
v_gene: TRBV6-5
abundance: NA
CDR3nt: TGTGCCAGCAGCCCCGGACAGGGGTGGGAGACCCAGTACTTC
CDR3aa: CASSPGQGWETQYF

j_gene: TRBJ1-2
d_gene: NA
v_gene: TRBV10-3
abundance: NA
CDR3nt: TGTGCCATCAGTGAAAACACAGACTATGGCTACACCTTC
CDR3aa: CAISENTDYGYTF

j_gene: TRBJ2-3
d_gene: TRBD2
v_gene: TRBV30
abundance: once
CDR3nt: TGTGCCTGGAGGGAGGGACTAGCGGGGACAGATACGCAGTATTTT
CDR3aa: CAWREGLAGTDTQYF

j_gene: TRBJ1-1
d_gene: NA
v_gene: TRBV21-1
abundance: NA
CDR3nt: TGTGCCAGCAGCAAAGCGGGCTATGTGGGGCTGAACACTGAAGCTTTCTTT
CDR3aa: CASSKAGYVGLNTEAFF

j_gene: TRBJ1-3
d_gene: NA
v_gene: TRBV12-3/TRBV12-4
abundance: NA
CDR3nt: TGTGCCAGCAGTTTTGTAGGAAACACCATATATTTT
CDR3aa: CASSFVGNTIYF

j_gene: TRBJ1-2
d_gene: NA
v_gene: TRBV9
abundance: NA
CDR3nt: TGTGCCAGCAGAGTAGAGGGCGTGGGAGACTATGGCTACACCTTC
CDR3aa: CASRVEGVGDYGYTF

j_gene: TRBJ2-2
d_gene: NA
v_gene: TRBV6-5
abundance: NA
CDR3nt: TGTGCCAGCTCAACCGGCACAGCGAACACCGGGGAGCTGTTTTTT
CDR3aa: CASSTGTANTGELFF

j_gene: TRBJ1-4
d_gene: TRBD1
v_gene: TRBV10-2
abundance: once
CDR3nt: TGCGCCAGCAGCGGACAGGGATTTACTGAAAAACTGTTTTTT
CDR3aa: CASSGQGFTEKLFF

j_gene: TRBJ2-7
d_gene: NA
v_gene: TRBV2
abundance: few
CDR3nt: TGTGCCAGCATACAGGTCCCGAGCTCCTACGAGCAGTACTTC
CDR3aa: CASIQVPSSYEQYF

j_gene: TRBJ2-3
d_gene: TRBD1
v_gene: TRBV5-6
abundance: NA
CDR3nt: TGTGCCAGCAGCTTTGGACAGGGGAGAGATACGCAGTATTTT
CDR3aa: CASSFGQGRDTQYF

j_gene: TRBJ2-7
d_gene: TRBD2
v_gene: TRBV6-6
abundance: NA
CDR3nt: TGTGCCAGCAGCGGGGGGGTAGCCTACGAGCAGTACTTC
CDR3aa: CASSGGVAYEQYF

j_gene: TRBJ2-7
d_gene: NA
v_gene: TRBV9
abundance: NA
CDR3nt: TGTGCCAGCAGCCCCCAGACGGGCGAGCAGTACTTC
CDR3aa: CASSPQTGEQYF

j_gene: TRBJ1-1
d_gene: NA
v_gene: TRBV7-9
abundance: few
CDR3nt: TGTGCCAGCAGCTCCTTTCAGGGCATACTGAACACTGAAGCTTTCTTT
CDR3aa: CASSSFQGILNTEAFF

j_gene: TRBJ2-1
d_gene: TRBD1
v_gene: TRBV27
abundance: NA
CDR3nt: TGTGCCAGCAGACAATTCGGGACAGGGGCCTCCTACAATGAGCAGTTCTTC
CDR3aa: CASRQFGTGASYNEQFF

j_gene: TRBJ1-4
d_gene: TRBD1
v_gene: TRBV28
abundance: NA
CDR3nt: TGTGCCAGCAGGTCCGGGACAGGGATCCTACGTTATGAAAAACTGTTTTTT
CDR3aa: CASRSGTGILRYEKLFF

j_gene: TRBJ2-2
d_gene: NA
v_gene: TRBV5-1
abundance: NA
CDR3nt: TGCGCCAGCAGCTCGGGGACGAGGGGGACCGGGGAGCTGTTTTTT
CDR3aa: CASSSGTRGTGELFF

j_gene: TRBJ2-1
d_gene: TRBD1
v_gene: TRBV6-4
abundance: once
CDR3nt: TGTGCCAGCGGGGCTGAGACAGGGGGCTCCTACAATGAGCAGTTCTTC
CDR3aa: CASGAETGGSYNEQFF

j_gene: TRBJ1-2
d_gene: NA
v_gene: TRBV27
abundance: NA
CDR3nt: TGTGCCAGCAGTAAACTTTCGGGGGACCTCTATGGCTACACCTTC
CDR3aa: CASSKLSGDLYGYTF

j_gene: TRBJ1-6
d_gene: TRBD1
v_gene: TRBV30
abundance: NA
CDR3nt: TGTGCCTGGACCCCGGGACAGGGGGGAAGCCTCCTCCACTTT
CDR3aa: CAWTPGQGGSLLHF

j_gene: TRBJ2-1
d_gene: NA
v_gene: TRBV2
abundance: NA
CDR3nt: TGTGCCATTGCGTCGAGCTCCTACAATGAGCAGTTCTTC
CDR3aa: CAIASSSYNEQFF

j_gene: TRBJ1-2
d_gene: NA
v_gene: TRBV30
abundance: NA
CDR3nt: TGTGCCTGGACTCGGGGTCCGTCAGATGGCTACACCTTC
CDR3aa: CAWTRGPSDGYTF

j_gene: TRBJ1-1
d_gene: NA
v_gene: TRBV28
abundance: NA
CDR3nt: TGTGCCAGCAGTTTACTAAGCAGGGCGGAGGCTTTCTTT
CDR3aa: CASSLLSRAEAFF

j_gene: TRBJ1-1
d_gene: NA
v_gene: TRBV28
abundance: many
CDR3nt: TGTGCCAGCAGTCCCCACCGTGCGGCTGAAGCTTTCTTT
CDR3aa: CASSPHRAAEAFF

j_gene: TRBJ2-3
d_gene: TRBD2
v_gene: TRBV5-1
abundance: NA
CDR3nt: TGCGCCAGCAGCGCTCTCGGTGCGGGGGATACGAATACGCAGTATTTT
CDR3aa: CASSALGAGDTNTQYF

j_gene: TRBJ1-1
d_gene: NA
v_gene: TRBV2
abundance: NA
CDR3nt: TGTGCCAGCGGGAGGGGCTCTGAGAACACTGAAGCTTTCTTT
CDR3aa: CASGRGSENTEAFF

j_gene: TRBJ2-7
d_gene: TRBD2
v_gene: TRBV13
abundance: once
CDR3nt: TGTGCCAGCAGCTCGGGACAGGGCCTGACTAGCGGGGGCTCCTACGAGCAGTACTTC
CDR3aa: CASSSGQGLTSGGSYEQYF

j_gene: TRBJ2-5
d_gene: TRBD2
v_gene: TRBV6-5
abundance: NA
CDR3nt: TGTGCCAGCACCCCCGGGGCTAGCGGGGGACAGACCCAGTACTTC
CDR3aa: CASTPGASGGQTQYF

j_gene: TRBJ2-1
d_gene: NA
v_gene: TRBV5-8
abundance: NA
CDR3nt: TGTGCCAGCAGCTTGGTTGGGGGGGCTCCCTTCGTCGAGCAGTTCTTC
CDR3aa: CASSLVGGAPFVEQFF

j_gene: TRBJ2-7
d_gene: NA
v_gene: TRBV20-1
abundance: NA
CDR3nt: TGCAGTGCTAGTCCCCGCGGGGCCCTCTCCTACGAGCAGTACTTC
CDR3aa: CSASPRGALSYEQYF

j_gene: TRBJ1-5
d_gene: NA
v_gene: TRBV6-2/TRBV6-3
abundance: NA
CDR3nt: TGTGCCAGCAGCCCGGGAGGGTTCGGGAATCAGCCCCAGCATTTT
CDR3aa: CASSPGGFGNQPQHF

j_gene: TRBJ1-6
d_gene: NA
v_gene: TRBV4-1
abundance: many
CDR3nt: TGCGCCAGCAGCCATAGCCCGTCAAGGTCCTATAATTCACCCCTCCACTTT
CDR3aa: CASSHSPSRSYNSPLHF

j_gene: TRBJ1-1
d_gene: TRBD1
v_gene: TRBV7-6
abundance: NA
CDR3nt: TGTGCCAGCAGCCCTAGACAGGGGAGGAACACTGAAGCTTTCTTT
CDR3aa: CASSPRQGRNTEAFF

j_gene: TRBJ1-1
d_gene: NA
v_gene: TRBV11-1
abundance: NA
CDR3nt: TGTGCCAGCAGCTTAGGAGCGGGGGATGGCACTGAAGCTTTCTTT
CDR3aa: CASSLGAGDGTEAFF

j_gene: TRBJ2-7
d_gene: TRBD1
v_gene: TRBV5-1
abundance: few
CDR3nt: TGCGCCAGCAGCCCGGGACAGCACTCCTACGAGCAGTACTTC
CDR3aa: CASSPGQHSYEQYF

j_gene: TRBJ2-5
d_gene: TRBD1
v_gene: TRBV11-3
abundance: once
CDR3nt: TGTGCCAGCAGCCGGGGACAGGGGGCGCAGGAGACCCAGTACTTC
CDR3aa: CASSRGQGAQETQYF

j_gene: TRBJ2-1
d_gene: NA
v_gene: TRBV6-4
abundance: once
CDR3nt: TGTGCCAGCAGCCTGACAGGAGCCTCCAATGAGCAGTTCTTC
CDR3aa: CASSLTGASNEQFF

j_gene: TRBJ1-2
d_gene: TRBD1
v_gene: TRBV6-6
abundance: NA
CDR3nt: TGTGCCAGCAGCAGGGGGGAGGACTATGGCTACACCTTC
CDR3aa: CASSRGEDYGYTF

j_gene: TRBJ2-6
d_gene: NA
v_gene: TRBV12-5
abundance: NA
CDR3nt: TGTGCTAGTGGTTCGGACAGTTTCTCTGGGGCCAACGTCCTGACTTTC
CDR3aa: CASGSDSFSGANVLTF

j_gene: TRBJ1-2
d_gene: NA
v_gene: TRBV18
abundance: NA
CDR3nt: TGTGCCAGCTCACCAGACACCTCCTCCTATGGCTACACCTTC
CDR3aa: CASSPDTSSYGYTF

j_gene: TRBJ2-7
d_gene: TRBD1
v_gene: TRBV19
abundance: NA
CDR3nt: TGTGCCAGTAGTATCGGGACAGGGTTGTACGGGCAGTACTTC
CDR3aa: CASSIGTGLYGQYF

j_gene: TRBJ1-5
d_gene: NA
v_gene: TRBV6-2/TRBV6-3
abundance: NA
CDR3nt: TGTGCCAGCAGTACAGGGACTCAGCCCCAGCATTTT
CDR3aa: CASSTGTQPQHF

j_gene: TRBJ1-2
d_gene: NA
v_gene: TRBV19
abundance: NA
CDR3nt: TGTGCCAGTAGTCTTCGACAGACCTTGAACTATGGCTACACCTTC
CDR3aa: CASSLRQTLNYGYTF

j_gene: TRBJ1-5
d_gene: NA
v_gene: TRBV6-1
abundance: NA
CDR3nt: TGTGCCAGCGCACCGGTTGGCAATCAGCCCCAGCATTTT
CDR3aa: CASAPVGNQPQHF

j_gene: TRBJ1-2
d_gene: TRBD1
v_gene: TRBV18
abundance: NA
CDR3nt: TGTGCCAGCTCAGCCGGGACAGGGATGGATGGCTACACCTTC
CDR3aa: CASSAGTGMDGYTF

j_gene: TRBJ1-3
d_gene: NA
v_gene: TRBV18
abundance: NA
CDR3nt: TGTGCCAGCTCAGCGGGACCTGGAAACACCATATATTTT
CDR3aa: CASSAGPGNTIYF

j_gene: TRBJ1-2
d_gene: NA
v_gene: TRBV7-9
abundance: NA
CDR3nt: TGTGCCAGCAAGCGACATGGCTACACCTTC
CDR3aa: CASKRHGYTF

j_gene: TRBJ2-1
d_gene: NA
v_gene: TRBV21-1
abundance: NA
CDR3nt: TGTGCCAGCAGTCCCGGGACTAGGGAGCAGTTCTTC
CDR3aa: CASSPGTREQFF

j_gene: TRBJ1-2
d_gene: TRBD1
v_gene: TRBV3-1/TRBV3-2
abundance: NA
CDR3nt: TGTGCCAGCAGTGGACAGGGAGGCTATGGCTACACCTTC
CDR3aa: CASSGQGGYGYTF

j_gene: TRBJ1-4
d_gene: NA
v_gene: TRBV12-3/TRBV12-4
abundance: few
CDR3nt: TGTGCCAGCAGTCCCAGGCCTGAAAAACTGTTTTTT
CDR3aa: CASSPRPEKLFF

j_gene: TRBJ1-2
d_gene: NA
v_gene: TRBV30
abundance: NA
CDR3nt: TGTGCCTGGAGTCCGTCCGAGTATCACGGCTACACCTTC
CDR3aa: CAWSPSEYHGYTF

j_gene: TRBJ1-1
d_gene: NA
v_gene: TRBV10-3
abundance: NA
CDR3nt: TGTGCCATCAGTGGAGGACAGCTTATGAACACTGAAGCTTTCTTT
CDR3aa: CAISGGQLMNTEAFF

j_gene: TRBJ2-1
d_gene: TRBD1
v_gene: TRBV29-1
abundance: NA
CDR3nt: TGCAGCGTAGACAGGACAGGGTTGTGGGGTTTGCAGTTCTTC
CDR3aa: CSVDRTGLWGLQFF

j_gene: TRBJ2-5
d_gene: TRBD2
v_gene: TRBV5-4
abundance: NA
CDR3nt: TGTGCCAGCAGCTTTTCGACTAGCGGGGAGGAGACCCAGTACTTC
CDR3aa: CASSFSTSGEETQYF

j_gene: TRBJ2-3
d_gene: NA
v_gene: TRBV30
abundance: NA
CDR3nt: TGTGCCTGGATAGTGGGACGGGGGATAGATACGCAGTATTTT
CDR3aa: CAWIVGRGIDTQYF